This T cell receptor beta chain was sequenced for a study of coeliac disease. The wider study: Without high-resolution HLA typing, biased TRBV7-2 usage was queried. Findings of the study overall: Largely private TRB repertoires meant most sequences were sample-unique.

As to this clone: The antigen is unknown.

Germline-derived CDR1 and CDR2 are WSHSY and SAAADI. CDR3 length equals 18 residues. Trimming cost V 3 bases and J 1 base; bases outside gene matches: 8. Assay used: immunoSEQ multiplex PCR; TCRdb lists only in-frame clones, some missing. The sample contains roughly 4,500 clones, 60% of which appear only once. The rearrangement uses TRBV10-2 and TRBJ2-1, with TRBD2 identical over 11 bases. The sequenced sample consisted of intraepithelial lymphocytes from the gut. This sequence originates from a human donor with active celiac disease. The CDR3 DNA sequence: TGCGCCAGCAGTGAATTCCTAGCGGGAGGAAGTTCCTACAATGAGCAGTTCTTC. Translation gives CASSEFLAGGSSYNEQFF.